A single sample is the source of the 25 T cell receptor beta chains below, sequenced in a study of blood T cell repertoires in COVID-19. Profiling relied on immunoSEQ multiplex PCR, and the TCRdb table lists in-frame clones only, not all of them. The data contain 95,000 to 120,000 clones, around 83% of them singletons. The sample was peripheral blood. Receptors originate from a woman between 70 and 85 years old with acute or convalescent COVID-19.

V usage is TRBV2 and J usage is TRBJ1-5; a weak D match, TRBD1 (6 bases). The CDR3 contains 15 residues. V lost 2 bases to trimming and J lost 2 bases, with 10 bases between them. Per germline, CDR1 SNHLY and CDR2 FYNNEI. The CDR3 loop reads CASSEQGKGNQPQHF. In DNA form, the CDR3 reads TGTGCCAGCAGTGAACAGGGGAAGGGCAATCAGCCCCAGCATTTT.

The CDR3 spells CSASGGRAYEQYF. As DNA, the CDR3 is TGCAGTGCTAGTGGCGGTAGAGCCTACGAGCAGTACTTC. The chain has TRBV20-1 and TRBJ2-7, with no clear D. This CDR3 comprises 13 residues. Trimming shortened V by 3 bases and J by 2 bases, and 11 bases separated the two germline ends. The germline gives CDR1 DFQATT, CDR2 SNEGSKA (reference sequence).

This chain connects TRBV7-2 to TRBJ1-6; TRBD1 matches 7 bases. The CDR3 consists of 16 residues. Germline assignment: CDR1 SGHTA and CDR2 FQGNSA. J lost 10 bases, V lost 5 bases, and 14 bases had no gene match. Written as DNA, the CDR3 is TGTGCCAGCAGCAGAGGTTCAACAGGGGACATGTCACCCCTCCACTTT. Its translation: CASSRGSTGDMSPLHF. The whole variable domain, remainder taken from reference TRBV7-2 and TRBJ1-6, is GAGVSQSPSNKVTEKGKDVELRCDPISGHTALYWYRQSLGQGLEFLIYFQGNSAPDKSGLPSDRFSAERTGGSVSTLTIQRTQQEDSAVYLCASSRGSTGDMSPLHFGNGTRLTVT.

The J gene is TRBJ1-1, the V gene TRBV27; D gene ambiguous. The CDR3 is made up of 13 amino acids. Trimming removed 1 base at V and 0 bases at J, with 3 bases between. Germline V gene sequence: CDR1 MNHEY, CDR2 SMNVEV (reference sequence). CDR3 protein: CASSLFLNTEAFF. The CDR3 nucleotides are TGTGCCAGCAGTTTATTCTTGAACACTGAAGCTTTCTTT.

This clone was seen more than once but under ten times. This chain's CDR3 is CASILRTGAGGYTF. The CDR3 bases are TGTGCCAGCATCTTAAGGACAGGGGCGGGTGGCTACACCTTC. V gene TRBV6-6 combines with J gene TRBJ1-2, with TRBD1 identical over 9 bases. The germline V gene encodes CDR1 MNHNY and CDR2 SVGAGI (reference sequence). This CDR3 contains 14 residues. After removal of 7 bases from V and 7 bases from J, the junction contained 10 bases not matched to a gene.

This chain joins TRBV28 and TRBJ2-5; possibly TRBD1 for D (5 bases). The better agreement between TRBJ2-7 and the DNA end casts doubt on the J call. This CDR3 is built from 12 residues. The germline V gene has CDR1 MDHEN and CDR2 SYDVKM. CDR3: CASSFGAYEQYF. CDR3 DNA: TGTGCCAGCAGTTTTGGGGCGTACGAGCAGTACTTC.

The rearrangement joins TRBV4-1 to TRBJ1-5; no clear D. Germline V CDR1 and CDR2: MGHRA, YSYEKL. With 5 bases removed from V and 0 bases from J, the gap between germline ends came to 14 bases. This CDR3 region has 16 residues. The CDR3: CASSDLDTSSNQPQHF. Here the CDR3 DNA reads TGCGCCAGCAGCGACCTAGATACATCTAGCAATCAGCCCCAGCATTTT.

The chain links TRBV10-3 to TRBJ1-2; no reliable D call. The germline gives CDR1 ENHRY, CDR2 SYGVKD. V was trimmed by 3 bases and J by 3 bases, leaving 8 bases between them. The CDR3 totals 13 residues. The CDR3 spells CAISDPTDYGYTF. In DNA, the CDR3 is TGTGCCATCAGTGATCCAACGGACTATGGCTACACCTTC.

This chain links TRBV6-2 or TRBV6-3 with TRBJ2-1; 7 nucleotides align to TRBD2. Germline loops: CDR1 MNHEY, CDR2 SVGEGT. With 2 bases clipped from V and 6 bases from J, the junction kept 7 bases outside the gene matches. The CDR3 runs to 15 residues. This CDR3 is CASSYMAGEVNEQFF. CDR3 in DNA: TGTGCCAGCAGTTACATGGCGGGAGAGGTCAATGAGCAGTTCTTC.

This rearrangement joins TRBV6-5 to TRBJ2-2; D is perhaps TRBD2 (5 bases). The germline V gene has CDR1 MNHEY and CDR2 SVGAGI. The CDR3 contains 16 residues. V was clipped by 0 bases and J by 1 base, with 9 bases between them. The CDR3 DNA sequence: TGTGCCAGCAGTTACTCCGCAGCGGAGAACACCGGGGAGCTGTTTTTT. Amino acids: CASSYSAAENTGELFF.

This chain connects TRBV30 to TRBJ1-5; possible D gene TRBD1, 6 bases. The CDR3 has 15 amino acids. Germline CDR1 GTSNPN, CDR2 SVGIG (reference sequence). Trimming stripped 2 bases from V and 5 bases from J, with 16 bases between. The CDR3 loop is CAWSPLGQLDQPQHF. In nucleotides, the CDR3 is TGTGCCTGGAGTCCCCTAGGACAGTTAGATCAGCCCCAGCATTTT.

The count of this clone is one. The same CDR3 also results from other DNA sequences found in this sample. The chain carries TRBV11-3 and TRBJ2-1; D may be TRBD1 (5 bases). V was clipped by 1 base and J by 6 bases, with 10 bases between them. Germline V CDR1 and CDR2: SGHNT, YENEEA. The CDR3 runs to 14 residues. As DNA, the CDR3 is TGTGCCAGCAGCTTAGGGGGCTCTGTCAATGAGCAGTTCTTC. Translation gives CASSLGGSVNEQFF. Drawing the rest from reference TRBV11-3 and TRBJ2-1, the complete variable domain is EAGVVQSPRYKIIEKKQPVAFWCNPISGHNTLYWYLQNLGQGPELLIRYENEEAVDDSQLPKDRFSAERLKGVDSTLKIQPAELGDSAVYLCASSLGGSVNEQFFGPGTRLTVL.

The V call is TRBV5-4, the J call TRBJ2-7, with 7 bases that match TRBD2. The CDR3 runs to 15 residues. V was pared by 3 bases and J by 2 bases, with 8 bases of the junction left unmatched. The germline gives CDR1 SGHNT, CDR2 YYREEE (reference sequence). CDR3 bases: TGTGCCAGCAGCTCACCGGGACTACGTCCCTACGAGCAGTACTTC. As protein: CASSSPGLRPYEQYF.

The chain links TRBV7-3 to TRBJ2-7; the D gene is possibly TRBD2 (6 bases). The CDR3 spans 14 residues. CDR1 SGHTA and CDR2 FQGTGA come from the germline V gene. Trimming removed 5 bases from V and 3 bases from J, with 14 bases in between. The CDR3 here is CASSPRDGGYEQYF. The CDR3 nucleotides are TGTGCCAGCAGCCCCAGGGACGGGGGCTACGAGCAGTACTTC.

The chain combines TRBV20-1 with TRBJ1-3, with 10 nucleotides matching TRBD1. V trimming: 3 bases; J trimming: 6 bases; junction bases outside the gene matches: 8. Germline values: CDR1 DFQATT, CDR2 SNEGSKA (reference sequence). This CDR3 spans 15 amino acids. The CDR3 DNA reads TGCAGTGCTAGTAGCGGACAGGGGGTCGAAAACACCATATATTTT. Protein sequence: CSASSGQGVENTIYF.

In DNA, the CDR3 is TGTGCCAGCTCACCACCCCAAACCGGGGAGCTGTTTTTT. Encoded protein: CASSPPQTGELFF. The chain couples TRBV18 to TRBJ2-2; D gene uncertain. This CDR3 has 13 amino acids. The V gene lost 0 bases and the J gene lost 5 bases, with 4 bases spanning the gap. Germline lookup yields CDR1 KGHSH and CDR2 LQKENI.

The sample holds a few counts of this clone. The rearrangement links TRBV23-1 to TRBJ1-2; tentatively, D is TRBD1 (6 bases). TRBV23-1 is reported as an ORF; its role is uncertain. CDR3 length: 17 residues. Trimming removed 2 bases at V and 8 bases at J, with 24 bases between. Here the CDR3 DNA reads TGCGCCAGCAGTCAAGAGGAGCGTGTAGGGGGAGTCGGGGGCTACACCTTC. Protein sequence: CASSQEERVGGVGGYTF.

The rearrangement uses TRBV11-2 and TRBJ2-1; D may be TRBD1 (5 bases). CDR1 is SGHAT and CDR2 is FQNNGV in the germline V gene. This CDR3 is 15 amino acids long. V gave up 4 bases and J gave up 8 bases, with 18 bases separating them. CDR3 sequence: CASSSRAAQPDEQFF. CDR3 sequence (DNA): TGTGCCAGCAGCTCCAGGGCGGCCCAACCGGATGAGCAGTTCTTC.

This clone has just a few counts. The rearrangement links TRBV2 to TRBJ1-1; tentative D call: TRBD1 (5 bases). Germline-derived CDR1 and CDR2 are SNHLY and FYNNEI. V lost 5 bases and J 0 bases, leaving 10 bases between the germline ends. CDR3 size: 14 residues. CDR3 DNA: TGTGCCAGCAGTCCTCGGACAATGAACACTGAAGCTTTCTTT. Amino acid sequence: CASSPRTMNTEAFF.

The CDR3, as DNA: TGTGCCAGCAGCCAAGATAGGGAGGGGACAGGGATGAACACTGAAGCTTTCTTT. This gives the protein CASSQDREGTGMNTEAFF. V is TRBV4-2 and J is TRBJ1-1; TRBD1 aligns across 9 bases. Per the germline V gene, CDR1 is LGHNA and CDR2 is YNFKEQ. The CDR3 length is 18 residues. The J segment lost 0 bases and the V segment lost 0 bases, leaving 8 bases of the junction unmatched.

This clone appeared a few times. The chain joins TRBV15 to TRBJ1-5; D remains unclear. The CDR3 consists of 13 residues. Trimming took 4 bases from V and 4 from J, leaving 8 bases between them. Germline V CDR1 and CDR2: LNHNV, YYDKDF (reference sequence). The CDR3, as DNA: TGTGCCACCAGCAACGAGGGAAATCAGCCCCAGCATTTT. Protein sequence: CATSNEGNQPQHF.

This clone was counted only a few times. This chain joins TRBV4-3 and TRBJ1-2; D might be TRBD1 (6 bases). CDR1 and CDR2 (germline): LGHNA, YSLEER. Trimming took 2 bases from V and 7 from J, leaving 17 bases between them. The CDR3 is made up of 15 amino acids. The CDR3 reads CASSQSQQGISGYTF. The DNA for the CDR3 is TGCGCCAGCAGCCAATCGCAACAGGGTATTAGTGGCTACACCTTC.

The chain recombines TRBV29-1 with TRBJ1-4; no definite D call. The V gene lost 6 bases and the J gene lost 7 bases, with 12 bases spanning the gap. This CDR3 is built from 12 residues. Germline V CDR1 and CDR2: SQVTM, ANQGSEA. The CDR3 here is CSVVDTGEKLFF. CDR3 coding DNA: TGCAGCGTAGTCGACACTGGTGAAAAACTGTTTTTT.

The chain links TRBV15 to TRBJ1-1; maybe TRBD1 (6 bases). The CDR3 consists of 15 residues. Looked up from germline, CDR1 is LNHNV and CDR2 is YYDKDF (reference sequence). Deletions cut 3 bases from V and 5 bases from J, with 16 bases between. This chain's CDR3 is CATSSMGQGSTEAFF. The CDR3 DNA reads as TGTGCCACCAGCAGTATGGGGCAGGGGTCTACTGAAGCTTTCTTT.

This clone has only one observation. This chain connects TRBV10-3 to TRBJ2-1; the match to TRBD2 covers 9 bases. The CDR3 loop spans 13 amino acids. The germline V gene has CDR1 ENHRY and CDR2 SYGVKD. The CDR3: CASMRASGKEQFF. CDR3 coding DNA: TGTGCTTCCATGAGGGCTAGCGGGAAGGAGCAGTTCTTC.